This T cell receptor (beta chain) derives from a study of T cell responses to AZD1222 COVID-19 vaccine. The analysis combined second doses at about 4 or about 12 weeks. Clones were read by immunoSEQ multiplex PCR, and TCRdb kept only the in-frame ones, dropping some. The sample holds about 61,000 clones, around 85% seen once. Turning to this clone: The antigen is not known.

Study outcomes and limitations: Spike-specific TCR breadth and depth were elevated following two AZD1222 doses. Most donors were white British and more were female, and clonal diversity was possibly underestimated.

The input for sequencing was peripheral blood, taken 28 days after the second AZD1222 dose. This receptor was taken from an adult who received the AZD1222 COVID-19 vaccine.

CDR3 sequence: CASSPFPYNEQFF. The CDR3 nucleotides are TGTGCCAGCTCACCCTTCCCCTACAATGAGCAGTTCTTC. The V and J genes are TRBV18 and TRBJ2-1; D gene unclear. V lost 3 bases to trimming and J lost 2 bases, with 5 bases between them. CDR3 length: 13 amino acids. Per the germline V gene, CDR1 is KGHSH and CDR2 is LQKENI.